These T cell receptor beta chains were read from a single sample in a study of blood T cell repertoires in COVID-19. Clones were read by immunoSEQ multiplex PCR, and TCRdb kept only the in-frame ones, dropping some. The data contain hundreds of thousands of clones, roughly 90% of them singletons. Input material: peripheral blood. These receptors originate from a woman aged 25 to 45 with active or convalescent COVID-19. CDR3s include the opening cysteine and the closing phenylalanine or tryptophan. The D gene is left open where the match is weak. Clone size, where shown, is once, few, many, or a class for clones that have expanded.

v_gene,d_gene,j_gene,abundance,CDR3aa,CDR3nt
TRBV30,-,TRBJ1-1,-,CAWSGWGINTEAFF,TGTGCCTGGAGTGGATGGGGCATAAACACTGAAGCTTTCTTT
TRBV12-5,TRBD2,TRBJ2-1,-,CASGFRRAGLAGDKLYNEQFF,TGTGCTAGTGGTTTCCGGCGTGCCGGACTAGCGGGAGATAAACTATACAATGAGCAGTTCTTC
TRBV27,TRBD1,TRBJ2-1,-,CASSKPGQGIHEQFF,TGTGCCAGCAGTAAGCCGGGACAGGGAATCCATGAGCAGTTCTTC
TRBV19,-,TRBJ1-2,-,CASSIGRGDYGYTF,TGTGCCAGTAGTATTGGCAGGGGCGACTATGGCTACACCTTC
TRBV6-2/TRBV6-3,-,TRBJ2-2,-,CASSGLRRSNTGELFF,TGTGCCAGCAGTGGCCTTAGGCGGAGTAACACCGGGGAGCTGTTTTTT
TRBV12-5,TRBD1,TRBJ2-1,-,CASATGTAIDNEQFF,TGTGCTAGTGCCACCGGGACAGCTATCGACAATGAGCAGTTCTTC
TRBV30,-,TRBJ1-2,once,CAWSTLDAGGYTF,TGTGCCTGGAGTACCTTGGATGCGGGTGGCTACACCTTC
TRBV2,-,TRBJ1-1,once,CASSAQGGPQNTEAFF,TGTGCCAGCAGTGCTCAAGGGGGACCGCAGAACACTGAAGCTTTCTTT
TRBV7-9,-,TRBJ2-7,-,CASSLGAGGLTYEQYF,TGTGCCAGCAGCTTAGGGGCCGGAGGGCTCACCTACGAGCAGTACTTC
TRBV3-1/TRBV3-2,-,TRBJ2-2,-,CASSLASGGRTGELFF,TGTGCCAGCAGCTTGGCTTCTGGGGGCAGGACCGGGGAGCTGTTTTTT
TRBV19,-,TRBJ1-2,-,CASSNYRENYGYTF,TGTGCCAGTAGTAACTACAGGGAGAACTATGGCTACACCTTC
TRBV2,-,TRBJ1-2,-,CASAAGGGRNGYTF,TGTGCCAGCGCAGCGGGGGGGGGCCGGAATGGCTACACCTTC
TRBV13,-,TRBJ2-7,-,CASSPPRDSPLYEQYF,TGTGCCAGCAGCCCTCCCCGGGACTCCCCCCTCTACGAGCAGTACTTC
TRBV21-1,-,TRBJ2-1,-,CASSKVGSGRACNEQFF,TGTGCCAGCAGCAAAGTAGGTAGCGGGAGGGCCTGCAATGAGCAGTTCTTC
TRBV18,-,TRBJ2-5,-,CASSPQQALQETQYF,TGTGCCAGCTCACCACAGCAAGCACTCCAAGAGACCCAGTACTTC
TRBV5-8,-,TRBJ2-1,-,CASSPGLGFNEQFF,TGTGCCAGCAGCCCGGGACTGGGATTTAATGAGCAGTTCTTC
TRBV3-1/TRBV3-2,-,TRBJ1-1,-,CASSQEGGGTEAFF,TGTGCCAGCAGCCAAGAGGGAGGGGGGACTGAAGCTTTCTTT
TRBV10-3,-,TRBJ1-4,-,CAISTGPSTNEKLFF,TGTGCCATCAGTACAGGGCCCTCAACTAATGAAAAACTGTTTTTT
TRBV27,-,TRBJ1-6,once,CASSLQISGVSPLHF,TGTGCCAGCAGCCTACAGATTTCAGGGGTTTCACCCCTCCACTTT
TRBV7-6,TRBD2,TRBJ2-3,-,CASSLAATSGGSDTQYF,TGTGCCAGCAGCTTAGCAGCAACTAGCGGGGGCTCAGATACGCAGTATTTT
TRBV6-6,TRBD1,TRBJ1-4,-,CASSKTGTELFF,TGTGCCAGCAGTAAAACCGGGACAGAACTGTTTTTT
TRBV2,TRBD2,TRBJ2-7,-,CASSEVAGVYEQYF,TGTGCCAGCAGTGAGGTAGCGGGAGTTTACGAGCAGTACTTC
TRBV5-1,TRBD1,TRBJ2-5,once,CASSYTGAPEGPQYF,TGCGCCAGCAGCTACACAGGGGCCCCCGAGGGGCCCCAGTACTTC
TRBV4-2,-,TRBJ1-5,-,CASSQDRDGDGQHF,TGTGCCAGCAGCCAGGACAGAGATGGGGACGGCCAGCATTTT
TRBV6-5,-,TRBJ1-5,-,CASKRGGEGNQPQHF,TGTGCCAGCAAGAGGGGGGGTGAGGGCAATCAGCCCCAGCATTTT
TRBV6-5,TRBD1,TRBJ2-7,-,CASSPGQGAYEQYF,TGTGCCAGCAGTCCTGGACAGGGGGCGTACGAGCAGTACTTC
TRBV19,-,TRBJ2-5,-,CASSYSAGSGETQYF,TGTGCCAGTAGTTATTCGGCAGGGTCGGGAGAGACCCAGTACTTC
TRBV5-6,-,TRBJ1-1,once,CASSSAALNTEAFF,TGTGCCAGCAGCTCGGCGGCCCTTAACACTGAAGCTTTCTTT
TRBV6-4,TRBD2,TRBJ2-3,-,CASSDYAGVGTDTQYF,TGTGCCAGCAGTGACTACGCGGGAGTGGGGACAGATACGCAGTATTTT
TRBV4-2,-,TRBJ1-3,-,CASSQGRGDGGGNTIYF,TGTGCCAGCAGCCAAGGACGGGGAGACGGTGGTGGAAACACCATATATTTT
TRBV7-8,TRBD2,TRBJ2-7,-,CASSPSSGGPFTYEQYF,TGTGCCAGCAGCCCTTCTAGCGGGGGCCCCTTTACCTACGAGCAGTACTTC
TRBV2,TRBD1,TRBJ1-1,-,CASSSTGLDMNTEAFF,TGTGCCAGCAGTTCGACAGGGTTGGACATGAACACTGAAGCTTTCTTT
TRBV6-1,TRBD1,TRBJ1-5,-,CASSDVTGKLDQPQHF,TGTGCCAGCAGTGATGTGACAGGGAAGCTCGATCAGCCCCAGCATTTT
TRBV6-5,TRBD1,TRBJ2-7,-,CASSYSNRGAEQYF,TGTGCCAGCAGTTACTCGAACAGGGGGGCCGAGCAGTACTTC
TRBV25-1,TRBD2,TRBJ2-2,-,CASRGGGFVSGELFF,TGTGCCAGCAGAGGCGGGGGATTCGTCTCCGGGGAGCTGTTTTTT
TRBV29-1,TRBD2,TRBJ2-1,-,CSVVLAGENEQFF,TGCAGCGTTGTTCTAGCGGGAGAGAATGAGCAGTTCTTC
TRBV5-1,TRBD2,TRBJ2-3,-,CASSHRLAGGPEDTQYF,TGCGCCAGCAGCCACCGACTAGCGGGGGGGCCTGAAGATACGCAGTATTTT
TRBV24-1,-,TRBJ1-5,once,CATSAASGAQHF,TGTGCCACCAGTGCCGCAAGCGGGGCCCAGCATTTT
TRBV5-1,-,TRBJ1-3,-,CASNSDLPEVRGNTIYF,TGCGCCAGCAACTCAGACCTACCGGAGGTTCGAGGGAACACCATATATTTT
TRBV6-1,-,TRBJ2-1,-,CASTGTRYNEQFF,TGTGCCAGCACGGGGACTCGTTACAATGAGCAGTTCTTC
TRBV7-9,-,TRBJ1-5,-,CASSLVNRGLETQHF,TGTGCCAGCAGCTTAGTCAATCGGGGTCTGGAGACCCAGCATTTT
TRBV3-1/TRBV3-2,-,TRBJ1-6,-,CASSVQGDPLHF,TGTGCCAGCAGCGTACAGGGTGATCCCCTCCACTTT
TRBV10-3,-,TRBJ2-3,-,CASISGIGTDTQYF,TGTGCCTCAATTTCCGGGATAGGCACAGATACGCAGTATTTT
TRBV12-3/TRBV12-4,-,TRBJ1-5,-,CASGGSQPQHF,TGTGCCAGCGGGGGCAGTCAGCCCCAGCATTTT
TRBV9,TRBD1,TRBJ1-1,few,CASSVTGGWGTEAFF,TGTGCCAGCAGCGTGACAGGGGGCTGGGGGACTGAAGCTTTCTTT
TRBV2,TRBD2,TRBJ2-1,-,CASVGLAGSYNEQFF,TGTGCCAGCGTTGGGCTAGCGGGGTCCTACAATGAGCAGTTCTTC
TRBV6-4,-,TRBJ2-6,-,CASSDGGYLGANVLTF,TGTGCCAGCAGTGACGGGGGGTATCTTGGGGCCAACGTCCTGACTTTC